These 32 T cell receptor beta chains share one sample of origin, sequenced in a study of T cells after yellow fever vaccination. TCRdb reanalysed the 5' RACE reads using MiXCR and keeps one entry per CDR3 protein. The sample yields approximately 58,000 distinct CDR3 sequences, approximately 5.5% seen once. Sequencing used PBMCs, either bulk or a sorted T-cell subset (CD4+, CD8+, memory, or dextramer-sorted; not recorded which), obtained on the day of the yellow fever booster vaccination. The source of these receptors is a man between 18 and 29 years old who received the YFV17D yellow fever vaccine.

This clonotype was observed many times. This rearrangement joins TRBV29-1 to TRBJ2-2; D unresolved. Deletions cut 5 bases from V and 0 bases from J, with 7 bases between. The CDR3 is 13 residues long. The germline CDR1 and CDR2 sequences are SQVTM and ANQGSEA. The CDR3 nucleotides are TGCAGCGTTCTCAGACCGAACACCGGGGAGCTGTTTTTT. Protein sequence: CSVLRPNTGELFF.

This clonotype was counted at least ten times. The V gene is TRBV28, the J gene TRBJ2-7; D unresolved. V was trimmed by 3 bases and J by 3 bases, leaving 9 bases between them. Germline-derived CDR1 and CDR2 are MDHEN and SYDVKM. The CDR3 contains 13 residues. As DNA, the CDR3 is TGTGCCAGCAGTTTCGCCCCGGACTACGAGCAGTACGTC. Translation gives CASSFAPDYEQYV.

This clonotype came up many times. The chain is built from TRBV6-2 or TRBV6-3 and TRBJ2-6; perhaps TRBD1 as D (6 bases). The ends were cut back, 7 bases at V and 2 bases at J, with 6 bases in the middle. This CDR3 contains 13 residues. Per germline, CDR1 MNHEY and CDR2 SVGEGT. CDR3 region: CASKGAGANVLTF. CDR3 sequence (DNA): TGTGCCAGCAAGGGGGCTGGGGCCAACGTCCTGACTTTC.

This clonotype showed up just a few times. The CDR3 nucleotides are TGTGCCAGCAGTTTGTCAGGGGTGGAGACCCAGTACTTC. It specifies CASSLSGVETQYF. The rearrangement links TRBV12-3 or TRBV12-4 to TRBJ2-5, with D perhaps matching TRBD1 (6 bases). The CDR3 spans 13 residues. Trimming removed 3 bases at V and 5 bases at J, with 10 bases between.

This clonotype was recorded many times. The V gene is TRBV7-2, the J gene TRBJ1-5; TRBD1 is a possible D gene (5 bases). Trimming left V 3 bases short and J 2 bases short, with 11 bases between. This CDR3 has 15 residues. The germline V gene has CDR1 SGHTA and CDR2 FQGNSA. The CDR3 DNA reads TGTGCCAGCAGCTTCAGGGTCATGGGCAATCAGCCCCAGCATTTT. This translates into CASSFRVMGNQPQHF.

Only a few counts were recorded for this clonotype. This chain connects TRBV6-6 to TRBJ1-2; 8 nucleotides align to TRBD1. Losses at the gene ends were 5 bases for V and 4 bases for J; bases not matched to a gene: 3. This CDR3 region has 13 residues. Germline V CDR1 and CDR2: MNHNY, SVGAGI (reference sequence). The chain's CDR3 is CASSGQGGYGYTF. The CDR3 region has the DNA TGTGCCAGCAGTGGACAGGGTGGCTATGGCTACACCTTC.

This clonotype was counted between two and nine times. The chain is built from TRBV6-5 and TRBJ1-2, with 8 positions matching TRBD1. Trimming cost V 0 bases and J 4 bases; bases outside gene matches: 1. CDR1 and CDR2 from the germline V gene are MNHEY and SVGAGI. This CDR3 comprises 14 residues. The CDR3 is CASSYSTGVYGYTF. CDR3 in DNA: TGTGCCAGCAGTTACTCGACAGGGGTCTATGGCTACACCTTC.

This clonotype was observed many times. The chain couples TRBV7-6 to TRBJ2-7, with D hard to call. CDR1 is SGHVS and CDR2 is FNYEAQ in the germline V gene. The CDR3 has 12 residues. Trimming stripped 4 bases from V and 6 bases from J, with 10 bases between. The CDR3 reads CASSSVSREQYF. CDR3 sequence (DNA): TGTGCCAGCAGCTCCGTTAGTCGCGAGCAGTACTTC. Filled out from reference TRBV7-6 and TRBJ2-7, the complete variable domain reads GAGVSQSPRYKVTKRGQDVALRCDPISGHVSLYWYRQALGQGPEFLTYFNYEAQQDKSGLPNDRFSAERPEGSISTLTIQRTEQRDSAMYRCASSSVSREQYFGPGTRLTVT.

This clonotype was seen more than once but under ten times. V gene TRBV7-9 combines with J gene TRBJ1-4; no clear D. The CDR3 loop spans 14 amino acids. From germline, CDR1 is SEHNR and CDR2 FQNEAQ (reference sequence). Trimming removed 4 bases at V and 8 bases at J, with 14 bases between. This CDR3 is CASSSLGLSEKLFF. In DNA form, the CDR3 reads TGTGCCAGCAGCTCCCTCGGGTTGAGCGAAAAACTGTTTTTT.

There are a few counts of this clonotype. The J gene is TRBJ2-5, the V gene TRBV18; possibly TRBD2 for D (7 bases). The CDR3 loop spans 14 amino acids. Germline CDR1 KGHSH, CDR2 LQKENI. Trimming took off 6 bases at V and 5 bases at J, with 16 bases between the two ends. This CDR3 is CASSRDTGRETQYF. CDR3 nucleotide sequence: TGTGCCAGCTCCCGGGACACCGGGAGGGAGACCCAGTACTTC.

This clonotype was observed at least ten times. The V call is TRBV5-1, the J call TRBJ2-7, with D perhaps TRBD2 (7 bases). Germline V lookup: CDR1 SGHRS, CDR2 YFSETQ. CDR3 size: 16 residues. Trimming stripped 0 bases from V and 1 base from J, with 14 bases between. The CDR3 here is CASSLALGGPSYEQYF. The CDR3 DNA reads as TGCGCCAGCAGCTTGGCCTTGGGGGGGCCGTCCTACGAGCAGTACTTC.

This sequence joins TRBV4-1 and TRBJ1-1; D is uncertain. Germline V gene sequence: CDR1 MGHRA, CDR2 YSYEKL. Trimming stripped 1 base from V and 11 bases from J, with 17 bases between. The length of the CDR3 is 14 residues. This chain's CDR3 is CASSQGVSRGGAFF. Here the CDR3 DNA reads TGCGCCAGCAGCCAAGGAGTCTCCCGGGGTGGGGCTTTCTTT.

This clonotype was detected many times. The gene calls are TRBV29-1 and TRBJ2-5; D unresolved. Germline CDR1 and CDR2: SQVTM and ANQGSEA. Trimming left V 2 bases short and J 1 base short, with 8 bases between. This CDR3 comprises 13 residues. In DNA, the CDR3 is TGCAGCGTTGAAATGCAGCCCCAAGAGACCCAGTACTTC. It encodes CSVEMQPQETQYF.

About this clonotype itself: A much larger clonotype is one base distant, so this may be a read error. This chain joins TRBV12-5 and TRBJ1-6; no definite D call. This CDR3 is 13 amino acids long. CDR1 and CDR2 (germline): LGHNT, FRNRAP. Trimming left V 2 bases short and J 10 bases short, with 9 bases between. The CDR3 region has the DNA TGTGCTAGTGGTTTGTCGATGGGGTCACCCCTCCACTTT. Amino acid sequence: CASGLSMGSPLHF.

This clonotype was detected ten times or more. V gene TRBV7-2 combines with J gene TRBJ2-7; 11 bases are a match to TRBD2. Germline lookup yields CDR1 SGHTA and CDR2 FQGNSA. Germline trimming cut 5 bases from V and 4 bases from J; bases unmatched to any gene: 1. The CDR3 covers 13 residues. For the CDR3, the DNA is TGTGCCAGCAGCCCTAGCGGGGGGTACGAGCAGTACTTC. Protein: CASSPSGGYEQYF.

There are a few counts of this clonotype. The junction and the germline gene differ at one end; a read error may be behind it. The chain is built from TRBV19 and TRBJ1-5, with D unresolved. The CDR3 is 15 residues long. Germline V gene lookup returns CDR1 LNHDA and CDR2 SQIVND (reference sequence). CDR3 in DNA: TGTGCCAGTAGTGCCCCCCGGGCCCCCAATCACCCCCAGCATTTT. It translates to CASSAPRAPNHPQHF.

This clonotype was seen only a few times. This sequence joins TRBV18 and TRBJ2-1; D perhaps matches TRBD1 (5 bases). The CDR3 runs to 14 residues. The V end lost 1 base, the J end lost 7 bases, and 11 bases lay between the germline ends. CDR1 KGHSH and CDR2 LQKENI come from the germline V gene. CDR3 nucleotides: TGTGCCAGCTCACCACGGGGCCAGCTGAATGAGCAGTTCTTC. It is translated as CASSPRGQLNEQFF. The complete variable domain, with remaining parts taken from reference TRBV18 and TRBJ2-1, reads NAGVMQNPRHLVRRRGQEARLRCSPMKGHSHVYWYRQLPEEGLKFMVYLQKENIIDESGMPKERFSAEFPKEGPSILRIQQVVRGDSAAYFCASSPRGQLNEQFFGPGTRLTVL.

This clonotype came up many times. This sequence joins TRBV5-1 and TRBJ2-1, with 10 positions matching TRBD1. CDR3 length equals 16 residues. The V segment lost 3 bases and the J segment 4 bases; nucleotides outside the gene matches: 7. In germline, CDR1 is SGHRS, CDR2 YFSETQ. DNA for the CDR3: TGCGCCAGCAGCTGGAAAGGGACAGGGGATTACAATGAGCAGTTCTTC. Encoded protein: CASSWKGTGDYNEQFF.

This clonotype showed up many times. The chain has TRBV12-3 or TRBV12-4 and TRBJ2-2; 7 bases align to TRBD1. This CDR3 contains 14 residues. The V and J ends lost 6 bases and 4 bases, in that order; junction bases with no gene match: 5. CDR3 sequence (DNA): TGTGCCAGCAGGTCGTGGGACAGCACCGGGGAGCTGTTTTTT. Residues: CASRSWDSTGELFF.

This clonotype was found many times. The chain is built from TRBV7-2 and TRBJ2-3; no firm D call. V was pared by 5 bases and J by 2 bases, with 5 bases between. CDR3 length equals 12 residues. Germline-derived CDR1 and CDR2 are SGHTA and FQGNSA. The CDR3 is CASSGYTDTQYF. The DNA for the CDR3 is TGTGCCAGCAGCGGCTACACAGATACGCAGTATTTT.

The chain carries TRBV6-5 and TRBJ2-7; D gene ambiguous. The V and J ends lost 0 bases and 4 bases respectively, with 7 bases between them. This CDR3 region has 13 residues. Germline CDR1 reads MNHEY; CDR2 reads SVGAGI. The CDR3, as DNA: TGTGCCAGCAGTTACTCGCAGGTATACGAGCAGTACTTC. It encodes CASSYSQVYEQYF.

In its sample, this clonotype was seen many times. The chain combines TRBV20-1 with TRBJ1-2; TRBD1 is a possible D gene (5 bases). V was pared by 2 bases and J by 2 bases, with 9 bases between. Germline V CDR1 and CDR2: DFQATT, SNEGSKA (reference sequence). The CDR3 is made up of 13 amino acids. The CDR3 DNA follows: TGCAGTGCTAGATTGACAGCCAACTATGGCTACACCTTC. Translating it yields CSARLTANYGYTF.

This clonotype was counted ten times or more. J is TRBJ2-2 and V is TRBV4-3, with D tentatively TRBD1 (6 bases). In germline, CDR1 is LGHNA, CDR2 YSLEER. V lost 0 bases and J 5 bases, leaving 13 bases between the germline ends. This CDR3 region has 16 residues. The CDR3, as DNA: TGCGCCAGCAGCCAAGATTACAGGGCTCTGACCGGGGAGCTGTTTTTT. Translated: CASSQDYRALTGELFF.

This clonotype has a count of ten or more. J is TRBJ2-1 and V is TRBV6-5; 10 bases map to TRBD2. CDR1 is MNHEY and CDR2 is SVGAGI in the germline V gene. The CDR3 is 15 residues long. V shed 5 bases and J 6 bases; nucleotides not matched to a gene: 7. CDR3 DNA sequence: TGTGCCAGCAGTCAAAGCGGGGGGGGACCCAATGAGCAGTTCTTC. It encodes CASSQSGGGPNEQFF.

This clonotype has more than one count but fewer than ten. The chain recombines TRBV28 with TRBJ2-7; tentatively, D is TRBD2 (5 bases). Germline V gene data show CDR1 as MDHEN and CDR2 as SYDVKM. This CDR3 is 11 amino acids long. V was clipped by 6 bases and J by 4 bases, with 7 bases between them. Here the CDR3 reads CASRSGYEQYV. The CDR3 nucleotides are TGTGCCAGCAGGAGCGGTTACGAGCAGTACGTC.

This clonotype has more than one count but fewer than ten. The rearrangement uses TRBV5-5 and TRBJ1-6; D is uncertain. The V gene lost 3 bases and the J gene lost 6 bases, with 16 bases spanning the gap. This CDR3 comprises 16 residues. The germline V gene has CDR1 SGHKS and CDR2 YYEKEE (reference sequence). The CDR3 protein is CASSSQSQAGNSPLHF. The CDR3 nucleotides read TGTGCCAGCAGCTCCCAGTCCCAGGCCGGTAATTCACCCCTCCACTTT.

The chain uses TRBV7-9 and TRBJ1-3; weak D call: TRBD1 (6 bases). Per germline, CDR1 SEHNR and CDR2 FQNEAQ (reference sequence). V lost 2 bases to trimming and J lost 2 bases, with 7 bases between them. This CDR3 comprises 14 residues. The CDR3 sequence: CASSLWGPGNTIYF. The CDR3 DNA reads TGTGCCAGCAGCTTATGGGGGCCTGGAAACACCATATATTTT. Full variable domain (missing parts from reference TRBV7-9 and TRBJ1-3): DTGVSQNPRHKITKRGQNVTFRCDPISEHNRLYWYRQTLGQGPEFLTYFQNEAQLEKSRLLSDRFSAERPKGSFSTLEIQRTEQGDSAMYLCASSLWGPGNTIYFGEGSWLTVV.

This clonotype was observed at least ten times. The chain uses TRBV12-3 or TRBV12-4 and TRBJ1-5; D gene ambiguous. The CDR3 has 12 amino acids. Deletions cut 3 bases from V and 6 bases from J, with 6 bases between. The DNA of the CDR3 is TGTGCCAGCAGTTTCACCGGTCAGCCCCAGCATTTT. Protein sequence: CASSFTGQPQHF.

The CDR3 sequence is CASRSAGGELNTEAFF. CDR3 coding DNA: TGTGCCAGCAGATCGGCCGGGGGGGAACTGAACACTGAAGCTTTCTTT. V gene TRBV7-9 combines with J gene TRBJ1-1; the D gene is possibly TRBD1 (5 bases). CDR1 is SEHNR, CDR2 FQNEAQ, per germline (reference sequence). This CDR3 comprises 16 residues. The V end was cut by 6 bases, the J end by 0 bases, with 17 bases between.

The rearrangement uses TRBV10-3 and TRBJ2-1; D is possibly TRBD1 (6 bases). This CDR3 spans 20 amino acids. The germline V gene has CDR1 ENHRY and CDR2 SYGVKD. Trimming took 0 bases from V and 5 from J, leaving 26 bases between them. In DNA, the CDR3 is TGTGCCATCAGTGAGTCGGTCCGGCAGGACAGAAACACTATTCACAATGAGCAGTTCTTC. Translation: CAISESVRQDRNTIHNEQFF.

The chain employs TRBV11-2 and TRBJ2-1, with TRBD2 matching over 7 bases. The germline V gene has CDR1 SGHAT and CDR2 FQNNGV. This CDR3 spans 16 amino acids. J was trimmed by 9 bases and V by 2 bases; bases with no gene match: 13. In DNA form, the CDR3 reads TGTGCCAGCAGCTTAAAACTAGGGCATGGCGGGAGTGAGCAGTTCTTC. Translated, it gives CASSLKLGHGGSEQFF.

The genes are TRBV6-1 and TRBJ2-1; D gene unclear. The germline V and J ends were trimmed by 3 bases and 0 bases, with 3 bases remaining between them. From germline, CDR1 is MNHNS and CDR2 SASEGT. This CDR3 is built from 13 residues. CDR3 sequence (DNA): TGTGCCAGCAGTGAGGACTCCTACAATGAGCAGTTCTTC. This gives the protein CASSEDSYNEQFF.